The source of this T cell receptor beta chain is a study of long-term antiretroviral therapy in people with HIV. The V gene's germline CDR1 is SGHVS and CDR2 FNYEAQ. CDR3 length: 14 residues. V gave up 3 bases and J gave up 6 bases, with 15 bases separating them. The assay, immunoSEQ v3.0, was run at survey level. Sequencing was intended to reach about 35,000-55,000 T-cell genomes per sample. TCRdb keeps only in-frame clones here, not all; method: immunoSEQ multiplex PCR. The table has 15,000 to 20,000 clones, around 89% seen once. This receptor was identified in a man in his fifties or sixties with HIV. The J gene is TRBJ2-7, the V gene TRBV7-6; maybe TRBD2 (5 bases). Here the sequenced sample was unsorted PBMCs, taken 4.2 years after starting antiretroviral therapy. The CDR3 nucleotides read TGTGCCAGCAGCTTTCGGGGTGAGTCGGCCGAGCAGTACTTC. It yields the protein CASSFRGESAEQYF.